Listed here are 30 T cell receptor beta chains from one sample, sequenced in a study of blood T cells in healthy people across ages. The use of a sample-barcoded 5' primer and a J-beta primer mix characterized a second PCR of about 7 to 12 cycles. TCRdb reanalysed the 5' RACE reads using MiXCR and keeps one entry per CDR3 protein. The repertoire holds about 720,000 distinct CDR3 sequences, about 24% seen once, with approximately 20% in the top ten. Sequencing was done on a sample of blood. The source of these receptors is a man in his 70s in good health.

In this sample, this clonotype turned up a few times. An end of the junction differs from the germline gene, which may be a read error. For the CDR3, the DNA is TGTGCCAGCAGTCCGGGACAGGGGGCTCTACCTCTCACCTTC. This encodes CASSPGQGALPLTF. The J gene is TRBJ2-1, the V gene TRBV6-1, with 12 bases aligning to TRBD1. The germline V gene encodes CDR1 MNHNS and CDR2 SASEGT. The CDR3 consists of 14 residues.

The J gene is TRBJ1-2, the V gene TRBV6-5, with TRBD1 matching 7 bases. The junction had 1 base not matched to a gene; V was cut back by 0 bases and J by 0 bases. Germline V gives CDR1 MNHEY, CDR2 SVGAGI. The CDR3 spans 15 residues. The CDR3, as DNA: TGTGCCAGCAGTTACTCGGACAGGCCTAACTATGGCTACACCTTC. This translates into CASSYSDRPNYGYTF.

V usage is TRBV20-1 and J usage is TRBJ2-1; TRBD2 is a possible D gene (6 bases). V dropped 0 bases and J dropped 3 bases, with 18 bases sitting between them. There are 17 residues in the CDR3. The germline gives CDR1 DFQATT, CDR2 SNEGSKA (reference sequence). CDR3 coding DNA: TGCAGTGCTAGAGACCTCGGTGGTAGCGGAGTCTACAATGAGCAGTTCTTC. Amino acid sequence: CSARDLGGSGVYNEQFF.

CDR3 in DNA: TGTGCCAGCAGTTACTATACAGGCCCCGGCACAGATACGCAGTATTTT. Protein sequence: CASSYYTGPGTDTQYF. The chain uses TRBV6-5 and TRBJ2-3; possibly TRBD1 for D (5 bases). The germline V gene has CDR1 MNHEY and CDR2 SVGAGI. Trimming left V 1 base short and J 1 base short, with 12 bases between. The length of the CDR3 is 16 residues.

The rearrangement uses TRBV12-3 or TRBV12-4 and TRBJ2-5, with 9 bases matching TRBD1. CDR3 size: 16 residues. V lost 5 bases, J lost 4 bases, and 11 bases stayed unmatched. CDR3 sequence: CASSPGQGGRGETQYF. CDR3 bases: TGTGCCAGCAGTCCGGGACAGGGCGGAAGGGGAGAGACCCAGTACTTC.

CDR3 in amino acids: CASTLSRAGYTF. CDR3 nucleotides: TGTGCCAGCACCTTGTCCAGGGCCGGCTACACCTTC. The rearrangement links TRBV28 to TRBJ1-2, with D possibly matching TRBD1 (5 bases). The V gene's germline CDR1 is MDHEN and CDR2 SYDVKM. The V and J ends lost 7 bases and 8 bases respectively, with 14 bases between them. There are 12 residues in the CDR3.

The chain is built from TRBV28 and TRBJ2-3; D uncertain. The CDR3 has 14 amino acids. Germline CDR1 and CDR2: MDHEN and SYDVKM. Trimming pared 6 bases from V and 2 bases from J, leaving 12 bases between. Here the CDR3 DNA reads TGTGCCAGCAGCTTGGGAAGCGTCACAGATACGCAGTATTTT. Its protein product is CASSLGSVTDTQYF.

The chain joins TRBV21-1 to TRBJ1-2; TRBD1 reflects the table's D call only, with no check against the DNA. TRBV21-1 is annotated as a pseudogene. The length of the CDR3 is 14 residues. The CDR3 DNA sequence: TGTGCCAGCAGCAAAGTTGGCCAGGGTGATGGCTACACCTTC. Residues: CASSKVGQGDGYTF.

This clonotype was detected only a few times. The rearrangement uses TRBV18 and TRBJ1-1; 10 positions agree with TRBD1. Germline CDR1 reads KGHSH; CDR2 reads LQKENI. This CDR3 has 18 amino acids. V was pared by 3 bases and J by 1 base, with 11 bases of the junction left unmatched. This chain's CDR3 is CASSPRDRGYTANTEAFF. The CDR3 region has the DNA TGTGCCAGCTCACCCCGGGACAGGGGCTACACTGCGAACACTGAAGCTTTCTTT.

This clonotype was observed a few times. This chain links TRBV12-3 or TRBV12-4 with TRBJ2-1, with 14 bases matching TRBD2. The CDR3 spans 15 residues. Trimming removed 6 bases from V and 9 bases from J; junction bases left unmatched: 7. The CDR3, as DNA: TGTGCCAGCAGCCAGGGACTAGCGGGAGTAGTTGAGCAGTTCTTC. As protein: CASSQGLAGVVEQFF.

The chain employs TRBV4-3 and TRBJ1-1, with TRBD1 as a possible D gene (5 bases). The ends were cut back, 1 base at V and 3 bases at J, with 15 bases in the middle. This CDR3 contains 16 residues. Germline lookup yields CDR1 LGHNA and CDR2 YSLEER. The CDR3 DNA is TGCGCCAGCAGCCAAGGATTCGGAGTAGGGGACACTGAAGCTTTCTTT. It encodes CASSQGFGVGDTEAFF.

The rearrangement joins TRBV29-1 to TRBJ2-1; TRBD2 matches 11 bases. CDR1 and CDR2 from the germline V gene are SQVTM and ANQGSEA. The CDR3 is 13 amino acids. Here the CDR3 DNA reads TGCAGTTTAGCGGGAGGGTCCTACAATGAGCAGTTCTTC. Its protein is CSLAGGSYNEQFF.

The J gene is TRBJ2-3, the V gene TRBV4-3; D is unclear. Trimming pared 2 bases from V and 1 base from J, leaving 10 bases between. CDR3 length: 15 amino acids. Per the germline V gene, CDR1 is LGHNA and CDR2 is YSLEER. The CDR3 nucleotides read TGCGCCAGCAGCCAACAGGATTGGGGCACAGATACGCAGTATTTT. This sequence encodes CASSQQDWGTDTQYF.

This clonotype was recorded a few times. V and J are TRBV6-5 and TRBJ2-2; no definite D call. Germline lookup yields CDR1 MNHEY and CDR2 SVGAGI. The CDR3 extends over 13 amino acids. The germline V and J ends were trimmed by 6 bases and 4 bases, with 9 bases remaining between them. The CDR3 protein is CASSQYSTGELFF. CDR3 in DNA: TGTGCCAGCAGCCAATACAGCACCGGGGAGCTGTTTTTT.

J is TRBJ2-1 and V is TRBV5-1; 8 bases are a match to TRBD1. The V gene end was trimmed by 4 bases and the J gene end by 5 bases; junction bases not matched to a gene: 11. The CDR3 contains 16 residues. The germline V gene encodes CDR1 SGHRS and CDR2 YFSETQ. The CDR3 sequence is CASSLQTGVVDNEQFF. DNA for the CDR3: TGCGCCAGCAGCCTACAGACAGGGGTGGTAGACAATGAGCAGTTCTTC.

This clonotype was counted between two and nine times. The rearrangement links TRBV12-3 or TRBV12-4 to TRBJ1-1; D uncertain. The CDR3 sequence is 14 residues long. V lost 3 bases, J lost 2 bases, and 10 bases lay in between. The CDR3 nucleotides read TGTGCCAGCAGTTTGTATACTTACAACACTGAAGCTTTCTTT. Translated: CASSLYTYNTEAFF.

The V gene is TRBV3-1, the J gene TRBJ1-2, with no clear D. From germline, CDR1 is LGHDT and CDR2 YNNKEL (reference sequence). The ends were cut back, 0 bases at V and 5 bases at J, with 28 bases in the middle. The CDR3 runs to 20 residues. The CDR3 region has the DNA TGTGCCAGCAGCCAAGATGCCCAAGTTACCCTTCCGAAGACAAGTTATGGCTACACCTTC. Protein product: CASSQDAQVTLPKTSYGYTF.

The rearrangement uses TRBV30 and TRBJ1-1, with D possibly matching TRBD1 (5 bases). Per the germline V gene, CDR1 is GTSNPN and CDR2 is SVGIG (reference sequence). V gave up 4 bases and J gave up 10 bases, with 22 bases separating them. This CDR3 spans 14 amino acids. The CDR3 DNA reads TGTGCCTGGATTTCCATTACCGGGACCCAGGGAGCTTTCTTT. Amino acids: CAWISITGTQGAFF.

This clonotype was detected only a few times. The rearrangement links TRBV9 to TRBJ1-3; 9 positions agree with TRBD1. Per germline, CDR1 SGDLS and CDR2 YYNGEE. There are 16 residues in the CDR3. V shed 4 bases and J 4 bases; nucleotides not matched to a gene: 9. As DNA, the CDR3 is TGTGCCAGCAGCTTGAGGGACAGGGAAGTCGGAAACACCATATATTTT. Translation gives CASSLRDREVGNTIYF.

This clonotype was observed a few times. V usage is TRBV7-9 and J usage is TRBJ1-2; D unclear. Germline V gene sequence: CDR1 SEHNR, CDR2 FQNEAQ (reference sequence). This CDR3 comprises 14 residues. The ends were cut back, 2 bases at V and 4 bases at J, with 11 bases in the middle. DNA for the CDR3: TGTGCCAGCAGCTTATATCGGCCACCCTATGGCTACACCTTC. It specifies CASSLYRPPYGYTF.

This clonotype was detected only a few times. This sequence joins TRBV18 and TRBJ2-3; the match to TRBD2 covers 7 bases. The V segment lost 6 bases and the J segment 1 base; nucleotides outside the gene matches: 7. In germline, CDR1 is KGHSH, CDR2 LQKENI. The CDR3 sequence is 15 residues long. In nucleotides, the CDR3 is TGTGCCAGCTCCCAAAGGGAGGGAGGCACAGATACGCAGTATTTT. This encodes CASSQREGGTDTQYF.

A few counts support this clonotype. This sequence joins TRBV5-1 and TRBJ2-5, with a tentative D call TRBD2 (5 bases). CDR3 length: 14 residues. Germline V gives CDR1 SGHRS, CDR2 YFSETQ. V lost 2 bases, J lost 5 bases, and 13 bases lay in between. The CDR3 loop reads CASSFRGVGETQYF. CDR3 coding DNA: TGCGCCAGCAGCTTTCGGGGAGTCGGGGAGACCCAGTACTTC.

The rearrangement uses TRBV12-3 or TRBV12-4 and TRBJ1-5, with 7 bases identical to TRBD1. The ends lost 1 base at V and 4 bases at J; junction bases unmatched: 7. The length of the CDR3 is 16 residues. CDR3 DNA sequence: TGTGCCAGCAGTTTAGGATCCAGGGGGAGTAATCAGCCCCAGCATTTT. Amino acid sequence: CASSLGSRGSNQPQHF.

The CDR3 DNA follows: TGTGCCAGCAGTGAACAGGGTTTGCTTGGAAACACCATATATTTT. Translated, it gives CASSEQGLLGNTIYF. This sequence joins TRBV2 and TRBJ1-3, with a possible D match to TRBD1 (5 bases). CDR3 length equals 15 residues. From germline, CDR1 is SNHLY and CDR2 FYNNEI. Trimming shortened V by 2 bases and J by 3 bases, and 11 bases separated the two germline ends. Based on the CDR3 plus reference TRBV2 and TRBJ1-3, the full variable domain is EPEVTQTPSHQVTQMGQEVILRCVPISNHLYFYWYRQILGQKVEFLVSFYNNEISEKSEIFDDQFSVERPDGSNFTLKIRSTKLEDSAMYFCASSEQGLLGNTIYFGEGSWLTVV.

This chain uses TRBV4-1 with TRBJ2-2; a possible D gene is TRBD1 (6 bases). The CDR3 consists of 16 residues. Germline assignment: CDR1 MGHRA and CDR2 YSYEKL. V gave up 0 bases and J gave up 4 bases, with 12 bases separating them. CDR3 loop: CASSQEGASPTGELFF. The CDR3 bases are TGCGCCAGCAGCCAAGAGGGGGCTAGTCCCACCGGGGAGCTGTTTTTT.

The chain joins TRBV3-1 to TRBJ2-7, with D perhaps matching TRBD1 (6 bases). Trimming removed 0 bases from V and 2 bases from J, with 23 bases in between. This CDR3 region has 19 residues. The germline CDR1 and CDR2 sequences are LGHDT and YNNKEL (reference sequence). CDR3 bases: TGTGCCAGCAGCCAAGACCCTTCAGGACAGTCATCGGGCGCCTACGAGCAGTACGTC. Protein sequence: CASSQDPSGQSSGAYEQYV.

V gene TRBV4-3 combines with J gene TRBJ2-3; 8 bases are a match to TRBD1. Germline V gene lookup returns CDR1 LGHNA and CDR2 YSLEER. CDR3 length equals 16 residues. The V and J ends lost 1 base and 6 bases, in that order; junction bases with no gene match: 9. The CDR3, as DNA: TGCGCCAGCAGCCAAGGTCGGGACAGGCTAACCGATACGCAGTATTTT. It translates to CASSQGRDRLTDTQYF.

V gene TRBV6-5 combines with J gene TRBJ1-1; D call uncertain. The V gene's germline CDR1 is MNHEY and CDR2 SVGAGI. The CDR3 totals 11 residues. V was clipped by 3 bases and J by 6 bases, with 5 bases between them. The CDR3 DNA follows: TGTGCCAGCAGTTATAACTCTGAAGCTTTCTTT. Translated, it gives CASSYNSEAFF.

This clonotype was counted between two and nine times. The chain has TRBV7-2 and TRBJ2-3; TRBD2 agrees at 8 bases. Losses at the gene ends were 1 base for V and 7 bases for J; bases not matched to a gene: 13. The CDR3 contains 17 residues. Looked up from germline, CDR1 is SGHTA and CDR2 is FQGNSA. CDR3 DNA: TGTGCCAGCAGCTTAGAAGCTAGCGGGTCCCTTGGAAATACGCAGTATTTT. It is translated as CASSLEASGSLGNTQYF.

The CDR3 reads CATRSGGIETQYF. CDR3 nucleotide sequence: TGTGCCACGAGGAGTGGAGGGATCGAGACCCAGTACTTC. The chain combines TRBV28 with TRBJ2-5; TRBD2 might be the D (6 bases). This CDR3 spans 13 amino acids. CDR1 MDHEN and CDR2 SYDVKM come from the germline V gene. The V and J ends lost 10 bases and 5 bases respectively, with 17 bases between them.